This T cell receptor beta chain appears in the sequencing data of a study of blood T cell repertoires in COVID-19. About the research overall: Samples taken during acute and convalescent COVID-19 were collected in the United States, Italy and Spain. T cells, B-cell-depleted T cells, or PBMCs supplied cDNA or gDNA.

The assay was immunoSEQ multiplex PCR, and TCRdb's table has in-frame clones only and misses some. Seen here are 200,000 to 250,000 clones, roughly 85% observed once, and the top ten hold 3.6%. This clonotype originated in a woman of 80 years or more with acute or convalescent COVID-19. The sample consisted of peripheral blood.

The CDR3 protein is CASSAGGALDEAFF. CDR3 nucleotide sequence: TGTGCCAGCAGCGCAGGCGGGGCCCTGGATGAAGCTTTCTTT. The chain has TRBV6-5 and TRBJ1-1; possible D gene TRBD1, 5 bases. Germline assignment: CDR1 MNHEY and CDR2 SVGAGI. The ends were cut back, 6 bases at V and 7 bases at J, with 18 bases in the middle. This CDR3 spans 14 amino acids.